The 19 T cell receptor beta chains reported below all come from one sample, sequenced in a study of blood T cell repertoires in COVID-19. Libraries were prepared by immunoSEQ multiplex PCR; TCRdb keeps only in-frame clonotypes and omits some of them. The sample lists about 170,000 clones, roughly 84% seen once, with over 2% in the top ten. The specimen sequenced was peripheral blood. The receptors were sampled from a human donor with acute or convalescent COVID-19. The donor label of this sample is uncertain.

The genes are TRBV5-1 and TRBJ2-2; TRBD1 matches 9 bases. V lost 4 bases, J lost 5 bases, and 9 bases stayed unmatched. CDR3 size: 16 residues. Per germline, CDR1 SGHRS and CDR2 YFSETQ. This CDR3 reads CASSPTQGANTGELFF. The CDR3 DNA reads as TGCGCCAGCAGCCCAACACAGGGGGCAAATACCGGGGAGCTGTTTTTT.

The V call is TRBV20-1, the J call TRBJ2-7, with D perhaps TRBD2 (6 bases). The CDR3 is 11 residues long. The germline CDR1 and CDR2 sequences are DFQATT and SNEGSKA (reference sequence). Trimming shortened V by 6 bases and J by 11 bases, and 17 bases separated the two germline ends. DNA of the CDR3: TGCAGTGCCAAAGGCGGGGATCGAGAGTACTTC. Protein product: CSAKGGDREYF.

The chain has TRBV7-2 and TRBJ1-1; D remains unclear. The germline V gene has CDR1 SGHTA and CDR2 FQGNSA. Trimming took off 4 bases at V and 2 bases at J, with 8 bases between the two ends. This CDR3 region has 13 residues. CDR3 bases: TGTGCCAGCAGCTCTCAGTTAAACACTGAAGCTTTCTTT. Its protein product is CASSSQLNTEAFF.

The chain recombines TRBV7-9 with TRBJ2-2; 7 bases align to TRBD2. The CDR3 sequence is 17 residues long. The V gene end was trimmed by 5 bases and the J gene end by 6 bases; junction bases not matched to a gene: 15. In germline, CDR1 is SEHNR, CDR2 FQNEAQ (reference sequence). The CDR3 is CASSPLGTINTPGELFF. As DNA, the CDR3 is TGTGCCAGCAGCCCGCTTGGGACTATTAACACCCCCGGGGAGCTGTTTTTT.

In this sample, this clone turned up a few times. This chain uses TRBV7-2 with TRBJ2-7; 7 bases are a match to TRBD2. CDR1 and CDR2 (germline): SGHTA, FQGNSA. V lost 2 bases to trimming and J lost 3 bases; unmatched junction nucleotides: 4. The CDR3 is made up of 14 amino acids. The CDR3 spells CASSLSGEGYEQYF. The CDR3 DNA follows: TGTGCCAGCAGCTTATCTGGGGAGGGCTACGAGCAGTACTTC.

The rearrangement links TRBV7-3 to TRBJ1-2, with D possibly being TRBD1 (5 bases). V was cut by 3 bases and J by 8 bases, with 13 bases left in between. Per the germline V gene, CDR1 is SGHTA and CDR2 is FQGTGA. CDR3 length: 13 amino acids. CDR3 nucleotide sequence: TGTGCCAGCAGCTTTGGGGGGTCGGAGGGCTACACCTTC. Protein product: CASSFGGSEGYTF.

The genes are TRBV24-1 and TRBJ2-5; possible D gene TRBD2, 6 bases. The CDR3 consists of 14 residues. V was shortened by 3 bases and J by 4 bases, with 11 bases between the two germline ends. Germline CDR1 is KGHDR and CDR2 is SFDVKD. The CDR3 sequence is CATSDRGGGETQYF. The DNA for the CDR3 is TGTGCCACCAGTGATCGGGGAGGAGGAGAGACCCAGTACTTC.

The chain combines TRBV28 with TRBJ2-7; possible D gene TRBD2, 6 bases. V was clipped by 5 bases and J by 1 base, with 15 bases between them. This CDR3 has 15 amino acids. The germline gives CDR1 MDHEN, CDR2 SYDVKM. The CDR3 loop is CASSEYGGRSYEQYF. The CDR3 DNA reads as TGTGCCAGCAGTGAATACGGGGGAAGATCCTACGAGCAGTACTTC.

The V and J genes are TRBV30 and TRBJ1-3; 9 bases are a match to TRBD1. Germline assignment: CDR1 GTSNPN and CDR2 SVGIG (reference sequence). The CDR3 runs 15 residues. Trimming at V came to 4 bases and at J to 4 bases, leaving 8 bases not matched to a gene. Here the CDR3 DNA reads TGTGCCTGGACTCGGGACAGGGCGAGGGGAAACACCATATATTTT. As protein: CAWTRDRARGNTIYF.

In this sample, this clone turned up a few times. The identical CDR3 is also encoded by other nucleotide sequences in the sample. The genes are TRBV18 and TRBJ2-5, with D perhaps TRBD2 (5 bases). Germline lookup yields CDR1 KGHSH and CDR2 LQKENI. CDR3 length: 13 residues. V was clipped by 3 bases and J by 5 bases, with 10 bases between them. The DNA of the CDR3 is TGTGCCAGCTCACCTGGGAGTGACGAGACCCAGTACTTC. It codes for CASSPGSDETQYF.

The genes are TRBV7-2 and TRBJ1-1; D not certain. The CDR3 runs 13 residues. Germline CDR1 and CDR2: SGHTA and FQGNSA. The germline V and J ends were trimmed by 5 bases and 0 bases, with 7 bases remaining between them. The CDR3 coding sequence is TGTGCCAGCAGCCAACAAATGAACACTGAAGCTTTCTTT. This sequence encodes CASSQQMNTEAFF. Using reference TRBV7-2 and TRBJ1-1 for the parts outside the CDR3, the full variable domain is GAGVSQSPSNKVTEKGKDVELRCDPISGHTALYWYRQSLGQGLEFLIYFQGNSAPDKSGLPSDRFSAERTGGSVSTLTIQRTQQEDSAVYLCASSQQMNTEAFFGQGTRLTVV.

The DNA for the CDR3 is TGCGCCAGCAGCTGGCGACAGGGAAGTGGGACTGAAGCTTTCTTT. Its protein product is CASSWRQGSGTEAFF. The genes are TRBV5-1 and TRBJ1-1; 7 bases match TRBD1. Germline CDR1 is SGHRS and CDR2 is YFSETQ. The V gene end was trimmed by 3 bases and the J gene end by 5 bases; junction bases not matched to a gene: 10. CDR3 length: 15 amino acids.

The sample holds one count of this clone. The rearrangement links TRBV6-6 to TRBJ2-7, with D maybe TRBD1 (5 bases). This CDR3 has 12 residues. Per the germline V gene, CDR1 is MNHNY and CDR2 is SVGAGI (reference sequence). The ends were cut back, 5 bases at V and 3 bases at J, with 8 bases in the middle. The CDR3 sequence is CASSLTVYEQYF. The CDR3 nucleotides are TGTGCCAGCAGTCTGACAGTCTACGAGCAGTACTTC.

The chain combines TRBV3-1 (or the pseudogene TRBV3-2) with TRBJ1-1, with a tentative D call TRBD1 (5 bases). Germline-derived CDR1 and CDR2 are LGHDT and YNNKEL (reference sequence). The CDR3 is 12 residues long. V lost 4 bases to trimming and J lost 7 bases, with 10 bases between them. CDR3 sequence reads: CASSPRDGEAFF. CDR3 bases: TGTGCCAGCAGCCCGCGGGACGGTGAAGCTTTCTTT.

This clone was counted between two and nine times. The DNA of the CDR3 is TGTGCCAGCAGTGAAGCCAGGTCGGGCAATCAGCCCCAGCATTTT. It is translated as CASSEARSGNQPQHF. The chain combines TRBV2 with TRBJ1-5; D unclear. The CDR3 covers 15 residues. Between the trimmed V and J ends, which lost 0 bases and 2 bases, there was a span of 8 bases. CDR1 and CDR2 from the germline V gene are SNHLY and FYNNEI.

V and J are TRBV3-1 (or the pseudogene TRBV3-2) and TRBJ2-7; 9 bases align to TRBD2. Germline loops: CDR1 LGHDT, CDR2 YNNKEL (reference sequence). CDR3 size: 16 residues. With 0 bases clipped from V and 4 bases from J, the junction kept 7 bases outside the gene matches. The CDR3 region is CASSQDPSGRSYEQYF. For the CDR3, the DNA is TGTGCCAGCAGCCAAGATCCGAGCGGGAGGTCGTACGAGCAGTACTTC.

The chain uses TRBV10-1 and TRBJ2-1, with 9 bases fitting TRBD2. The CDR3 consists of 15 residues. Germline CDR1 is WNHNN and CDR2 is SYGVQD (reference sequence). With 4 bases clipped from V and 5 bases from J, the junction kept 6 bases outside the gene matches. The CDR3 sequence: CASSVSGSHDNEQFF. The CDR3 DNA follows: TGCGCCAGCAGTGTTAGCGGGAGCCACGACAATGAGCAGTTCTTC.

This clone was counted a single time. CDR3: CASSIGGRAPEQFF. CDR3 in DNA: TGTGCCAGTAGTATTGGCGGGAGGGCGCCTGAGCAGTTCTTC. The chain joins TRBV19 to TRBJ2-1; TRBD2 agrees at 9 bases. This CDR3 region has 14 residues. The ends lost 3 bases at V and 9 bases at J; junction bases unmatched: 6. CDR1 is LNHDA, CDR2 SQIVND, per germline (reference sequence).

The sample holds many counts of this clone. Distinct nucleotide sequences in the sample also encode this CDR3. The chain combines TRBV7-9 with TRBJ1-6, with 10 positions matching TRBD1. This CDR3 is 15 amino acids long. Germline CDR1 SEHNR, CDR2 FQNEAQ (reference sequence). The junction had 4 bases not matched to a gene; V was cut back by 4 bases and J by 7 bases. For the CDR3, the DNA is TGTGCCAGCAGCTCGGGGACAGGGGACAATTCACCCCTCCACTTT. It translates to CASSSGTGDNSPLHF.